This entry features one T cell receptor beta chain sequence. This clone was observed a single time. It lacks a known antigen. No base quality information exists; no much larger clone differs at one position. This sample includes further DNA sequences coding for the same CDR3. The data originate from a study of T cell responses to AZD1222 COVID-19 vaccine (dated by TCRdb to the early 2020s). In terms of the full investigation: A total of more than 230 trial participants underwent TCR sequencing, of whom about 210 had received two doses of AZD1222 and approximately 26 had received two doses of the MenACWY control vaccine. Enrollment into the trials was organized by age into subgroups of 18-55, 56-69 and 70-plus years, and those subgroups contained roughly 140, 27 and 60 TCR-sequenced participants, respectively.

What the authors observed across the whole study: Most participants were white British and females outnumbered males, and the authors suggested that clonal diversity may have been underestimated. In the small 56-69-year group, the increase in depth fell short of significance, most likely because of low power. The vaccine-associated CD4 TCRs covered the entire spike protein, and the dominant responses fell in regions 160-218 and 743-854. No day 14 peak-response samples were available, so repertoires were characterized only after the peak T cell response. Conclusions about previously exposed vaccinees were limited because only six AZD1222 recipients were SARS-CoV-2 seropositive at baseline. Epitopes outside the regions mutated in the B.1.351 and B.1.1.7 variants were reportedly recognized by nearly half of the unique spike-specific TCRs. Spike-specific TCR breadth and depth rose significantly after two AZD1222 doses compared with day 0 and with MenACWY recipients.

The CDR3 regions of human TCRbeta chains were analyzed by immunosequencing. Per the source publication's procedure: Repertoire TCRs were checked for matches against a reference library of SARS-CoV-2-specific TCRs that had been generated using the MIRA antigen-specificity platform. Breadth was defined as the fraction of unique TCRs that were SARS-CoV-2-associated, and depth was defined as the fraction of total T cells that were SARS-CoV-2-associated. Using the MIRA data, each spike-specific TCR was assigned both to the spike region to which the TCR was reactive and to a CD4 or CD8 class. Log10-transformed breadth and depth values were compared by one-way ANOVA with Sidak's multiple comparisons tests. TCRdb took this table from immuneACCESS and kept in-frame rearrangements with V and J called. Such tables lack part of the clones; where checked against another copy, unresolved V genes explain under half of the gap, and the rest is unexplained. The V and J calls and the clone size are those of that table, but D and trimming were determined from the DNA. For this sample there are under 150,000 clones; 85% appear just once. 7.9% of the sample comes from the top ten.

The intended sense of this specimen's time point label: about 28 days (+/-7) after the second vaccine dose. The treatment or condition tag for this specimen amounts to: meningococcal conjugate vaccine given as trial control. Vaccinee samples came from UK trials COV001 and COV002, including a single-blind randomized controlled phase 2/3 trial of AZD1222 (ChAdOx1 nCoV-19) in healthy adults. For TCRbeta chain sequencing, PBMC samples from trial participants were taken at day 0 and at day 28 after the second dose. This clonotype was sampled from an adult who received the MenACWY meningococcal vaccine as a control. The sample here was peripheral blood, taken 28 days after the second dose of the MenACWY control vaccine.

The encoded CDR3 is CAISESNSQETQYF. The nucleotide sequence reads as follows: TGTGCCATCAGTGAGTCGAACAGCCAAGAGACCCAGTACTTC. In this chain, TRBV10-3 is recombined with TRBJ2-5, with no reliable assignment of the D segment. The CDR3 sequence holds 14 residues, the cysteine and phenylalanine included. Only CDR3 DNA remains: 42 bases, in frame from the first base. The germline V gene provides CDR1 ENHRY and CDR2 SYGVKD. V was cut back by 0 bases and J by 1 base, leaving a gap of 6 bases between them.